This T cell receptor (beta chain) stems from a study of cytomegalovirus exposure and HLA in healthy donors. The study's findings and limits: Later work associated 16,951 TCR beta sequences with HLA alleles at 0.05 false discovery rate.

It was with 60 Vbeta and 13 Jbeta primers that the PCR ran. Sequenced by immunoSEQ multiplex PCR; TCRdb stores in-frame clones only, minus some. Among about 170,000 clones listed, 70% to 90% were seen once. Trimming cost V 0 bases and J 9 bases, with 9 bases left between them. This CDR3 comprises 13 residues. Germline CDR1 and CDR2: MGHRA and YSYEKL. Concerning this clone: Its specificity is not known.

Nominally healthy donors provided the samples, though records likely missed some immune exposures. This chain joins TRBV4-1 and TRBJ2-1, with TRBD1 as a possible D gene (5 bases). Sequenced sample: PBMCs. The clonotype was recovered from a man aged 25-45 years in good health and CMV-seropositive. The CDR3 bases are TGCGCCAGCAGCCAAGAAAGGGGCGGTGAGCAGTTCTTC. Translated, it gives CASSQERGGEQFF.